Below are 8 T cell receptor beta chains sequenced from a single sample in a study of early T cells in non-severe SARS-CoV-2 infection (dated by TCRdb to about 2021). Receptor libraries were prepared by 5' RACE. The sample was run on a NextSeq 500. TCRdb reran the public reads through fastp at Q25 and MiXCR, keeping productive beta chains. One record per CDR3 amino acid sequence lists the most common genes and DNA. The sample yields tens of thousands of distinct CDR3 sequences; around 13% were counted once. The ten largest clonotypes hold under 7.5% of the sample. Sequenced sample: whole blood. The receptors here all came from an adult who was a healthcare worker with PCR-confirmed SARS-CoV-2 infection or an uninfected control (not recorded which).

The chain uses TRBV11-3 and TRBJ2-1, with D possibly TRBD2 on 7 matching bases. Trimming took 0 bases from V and 7 from J, leaving 16 bases between them. The CDR3 sequence is 16 residues long. Germline V lookup: CDR1 SGHNT, CDR2 YENEEA. The CDR3 nucleotides are TGTGCCAGCAGCTTAGAGGCCGTGGGGGGGCTGAATGAGCAGTTCTTC. Translation: CASSLEAVGGLNEQFF. Full variable domain (rest looked up from reference TRBV11-3 and TRBJ2-1): EAGVVQSPRYKIIEKKQPVAFWCNPISGHNTLYWYLQNLGQGPELLIRYENEEAVDDSQLPKDRFSAERLKGVDSTLKIQPAELGDSAVYLCASSLEAVGGLNEQFFGPGTRLTVL.

The chain links TRBV11-2 to TRBJ2-1, with 12 bases fitting TRBD2. The CDR3 sequence is 17 residues long. Germline loops: CDR1 SGHAT, CDR2 FQNNGV. J was trimmed by 6 bases and V by 2 bases; bases with no gene match: 8. The CDR3 DNA follows: TGTGCCAGCAGCTTACGTCTAGCGGGGGGGATTTTCAATGAGCAGTTCTTC. Amino acids: CASSLRLAGGIFNEQFF.

This clonotype came up a few times. The V call is TRBV11-3, the J call TRBJ2-1; the match to TRBD1 covers 8 bases. Per germline, CDR1 SGHNT and CDR2 YENEEA. Trimming took 5 bases from V and 4 from J; bases not matched to a gene: 16. The CDR3 spans 18 residues. In nucleotides, the CDR3 is TGTGCCAGCAGCCTCACAGGGGGGATCCTGAAGACTTACAATGAGCAGTTCTTC. Translating it yields CASSLTGGILKTYNEQFF.

This clonotype has only a few counts. The rearrangement joins TRBV7-2 to TRBJ2-3, with D maybe TRBD2 (5 bases). The germline CDR1 and CDR2 sequences are SGHTA and FQGNSA. The CDR3 totals 13 residues. V was trimmed by 4 bases and J by 5 bases, leaving 10 bases between them. The CDR3 is CASSSGFGDTQYF. CDR3 nucleotides: TGTGCCAGCAGCTCGGGGTTCGGAGATACGCAGTATTTT.

At least ten counts were recorded for this clonotype. This rearrangement joins TRBV6-1 to TRBJ2-4, with a tentative D call TRBD1 (5 bases). V lost 3 bases to trimming and J lost 8 bases, with 17 bases between them. This CDR3 is built from 15 residues. CDR1 MNHNS and CDR2 SASEGT come from the germline V gene. The CDR3 DNA reads TGTGCCAGCAGTGACAGGGCCTTCCTAAAGGACATTCAGTACTTC. Amino acid sequence: CASSDRAFLKDIQYF.

This rearrangement joins TRBV5-1 to TRBJ2-7, with D unresolved. V lost 0 bases to trimming and J lost 7 bases, with 14 bases between them. Germline CDR1 and CDR2: SGHRS and YFSETQ. This CDR3 contains 14 residues. CDR3 nucleotide sequence: TGCGCCAGCAGCTTGGCCTTGCAGGCTGGGGAGCAGTACTTC. Encoded protein: CASSLALQAGEQYF.

The chain couples TRBV5-6 to TRBJ1-6, with 8 nucleotides matching TRBD1. The CDR3 covers 15 residues. V shed 3 bases and J 10 bases; nucleotides not matched to a gene: 9. Per germline, CDR1 SGHDT and CDR2 YYEEEE. CDR3 amino acids: CASSSFRTGPSPLHF. CDR3 nucleotide sequence: TGTGCCAGCAGCTCATTTAGGACAGGGCCCTCACCCCTCCACTTT.

The V gene is TRBV28, the J gene TRBJ1-2, with a tentative D call TRBD1 (5 bases). This CDR3 region has 12 residues. The germline CDR1 and CDR2 sequences are MDHEN and SYDVKM. The V end lost 5 bases, the J end lost 4 bases, and 8 bases lay between the germline ends. CDR3: CASSQGAYGYTF. CDR3 coding DNA: TGTGCCAGCAGTCAAGGGGCCTATGGCTACACCTTC.